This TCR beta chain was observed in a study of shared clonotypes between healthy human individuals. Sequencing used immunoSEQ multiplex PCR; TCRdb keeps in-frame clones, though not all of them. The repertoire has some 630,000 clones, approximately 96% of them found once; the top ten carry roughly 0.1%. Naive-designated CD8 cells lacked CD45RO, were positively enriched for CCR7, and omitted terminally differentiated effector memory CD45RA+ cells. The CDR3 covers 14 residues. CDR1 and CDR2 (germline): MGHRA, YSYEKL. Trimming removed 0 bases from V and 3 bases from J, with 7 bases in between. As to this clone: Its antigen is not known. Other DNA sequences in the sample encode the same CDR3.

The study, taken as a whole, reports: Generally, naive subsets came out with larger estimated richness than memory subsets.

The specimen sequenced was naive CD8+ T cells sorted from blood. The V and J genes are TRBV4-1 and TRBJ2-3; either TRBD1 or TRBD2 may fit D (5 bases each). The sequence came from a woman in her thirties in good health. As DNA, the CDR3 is TGCGCCAGCAGCCAAGATGGGGGAACAGATACGCAGTATTTT. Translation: CASSQDGGTDTQYF.